The text below deals with one T cell receptor (beta chain). In the original analysis: Reference gene primer amplification yielded estimated nucleated cell counts. The method was immunoSEQ multiplex PCR; TCRdb's version includes in-frame clones alone and lacks a portion of them. That table furnishes V, J and clone size, whereas the DNA furnished D and trimming. The data show more than 150,000 clones, with 80% to 90% seen just once and 0.7% to 0.9% held by the top ten. Deletions cut 3 bases from V and 0 bases from J, with 11 bases between. CDR1 SGHVS and CDR2 FNYEAQ come from the germline V gene. This CDR3 spans 15 amino acids. This entry is derived from a study of blood T cell repertoires in COVID-19. Study as a whole: From the United States, Italy and Spain came samples of acute and convalescent COVID-19. T cells, B-cell-depleted T cells, or PBMCs supplied cDNA or gDNA.

This chain uses TRBV7-6 with TRBJ2-5, with TRBD2 as a possible D gene (5 bases). Sequencing was done on a sample of peripheral blood. The receptor was derived from a woman aged 18-30 years who had recovered from COVID-19. CDR3 residues: CASSFFSGNQETQYF. Here the CDR3 DNA reads TGTGCCAGCAGCTTCTTCTCGGGAAACCAAGAGACCCAGTACTTC.